The 7 T cell receptor beta chains below were found in one sample sequenced in a study of blood T cell repertoires in COVID-19. Data came from immunoSEQ multiplex PCR; TCRdb stores just in-frame clones and leaves some out. The sample consists of 110,000 to 150,000 clones, about 86% of them appearing once. What was sequenced was peripheral blood. Source of these receptors: a human donor in a cohort sampled during active COVID-19.

The chain employs TRBV18 and TRBJ2-7; D perhaps matches TRBD2 (6 bases). The CDR3 is 15 amino acids. Trimming cost V 0 bases and J 0 bases, with 9 bases left between them. Germline CDR1 reads KGHSH; CDR2 reads LQKENI. CDR3 region: CASSPPAGSSYEQYF. CDR3 bases: TGTGCCAGCTCACCACCGGCGGGGAGCTCCTACGAGCAGTACTTC.

This sequence joins TRBV28 and TRBJ1-2, with a tentative D call TRBD1 (5 bases). Trimming took 10 bases from V and 0 from J, leaving 12 bases between them. The germline CDR1 and CDR2 sequences are MDHEN and SYDVKM. The CDR3 totals 13 residues. The CDR3 loop is CATGHKANYGYTF. The DNA of the CDR3 is TGTGCCACTGGACATAAAGCTAACTATGGCTACACCTTC.

The gene calls are TRBV18 and TRBJ1-5; D is possibly TRBD1 (5 bases). Trimming cost V 1 base and J 4 bases, with 14 bases left between them. The CDR3 is 16 amino acids. Germline V gene sequence: CDR1 KGHSH, CDR2 LQKENI. CDR3 DNA sequence: TGTGCCAGCTCACCACAGGGGTTTCTCAATAATCAGCCCCAGCATTTT. Amino acids: CASSPQGFLNNQPQHF.

The chain joins TRBV4-3 to TRBJ2-7, with 8 positions matching TRBD1. Trimming cost V 5 bases and J 3 bases; bases outside gene matches: 9. Germline lookup yields CDR1 LGHNA and CDR2 YSLEER. This CDR3 contains 15 residues. CDR3 in DNA: TGCGCCAGCAGCTCCCGGACAGGGTTAGGCTACGAGCAGTACTTC. Its protein product is CASSSRTGLGYEQYF.

This clone was picked up one time. The rearrangement uses TRBV7-9 and TRBJ2-5, with TRBD1 identical over 11 bases. Germline CDR1 reads SEHNR; CDR2 reads FQNEAQ (reference sequence). The CDR3 extends over 16 amino acids. V shed 6 bases, J shed 5 bases, and the junction held 11 bases outside the gene matches. The chain's CDR3 is CASRRTGQGGEETQYF. CDR3 nucleotides: TGTGCCAGCAGGCGCACGGGACAGGGGGGTGAGGAGACCCAGTACTTC.

This chain uses TRBV7-8 with TRBJ2-3, with D maybe TRBD1 (6 bases). Trimming took off 5 bases at V and 2 bases at J, with 17 bases between the two ends. The CDR3 loop spans 16 amino acids. The germline CDR1 and CDR2 sequences are SGHVS and FQNEAQ. CDR3 loop: CASSTRQVRDTDTQYF. The CDR3, as DNA: TGTGCCAGCAGCACGAGACAGGTCCGGGACACAGATACGCAGTATTTT. Using reference TRBV7-8 and TRBJ2-3 for the parts outside the CDR3, the full variable domain is GAGVSQSPRYKVAKRGQDVALRCDPISGHVSLFWYQQALGQGPEFLTYFQNEAQLDKSGLPSDRFFAERPEGSVSTLKIQRTQQEDSAVYLCASSTRQVRDTDTQYFGPGTRLTVL.

This sequence joins TRBV2 and TRBJ2-2; perhaps TRBD1 as D (5 bases). Trimming left V 6 bases short and J 4 bases short, with 9 bases between. Germline V lookup: CDR1 SNHLY, CDR2 FYNNEI. The length of the CDR3 is 13 residues. CDR3 amino acids: CASRADSTGELFF. CDR3 in DNA: TGTGCCAGCAGAGCAGACAGCACCGGGGAGCTGTTTTTT.